Below, 8 T cell receptor beta chains from the same sample are listed, as sequenced in a study of T cell repertoires in cytomegalovirus infection. TCRdb called the reads again in MiXCR, with one record for every CDR3 protein. The profile shows about 360,000 distinct CDR3 sequences, about a sixth of them singletons. Input material: PBMCs. These TCRs come from a human donor in good health (CMV status not recorded). Some clones in this sample may be carry-over from other donors' samples.

This clonotype showed up just a few times. The genes are TRBV12-5 and TRBJ1-5; 7 positions match TRBD1. The germline V gene has CDR1 LGHNT and CDR2 FRNRAP. Unmatched junction bases numbered 12, after V lost 7 bases and J lost 3 bases. The CDR3 spans 16 residues. The CDR3 spells CASAAPAGQLNQPQHF. The DNA of the CDR3 is TGTGCTAGTGCCGCACCTGCGGGACAGCTCAATCAGCCCCAGCATTTT.

The J gene is TRBJ2-1, the V gene TRBV12-5; possible D gene TRBD2, 6 bases. This CDR3 comprises 14 residues. CDR1 and CDR2 from the germline V gene are LGHNT and FRNRAP. V was clipped by 7 bases and J by 10 bases, with 20 bases between them. The CDR3 loop reads CASATGVALGEQFF. The CDR3 nucleotides are TGTGCTAGTGCCACGGGGGTTGCGCTTGGCGAGCAGTTCTTC.

The table lists this clonotype with many counts. Written as DNA, the CDR3 is TGTGCCAGCAGCTTAGCGCCGGTGGGAGGGGGTTATGAGCAGTTCTTC. This encodes CASSLAPVGGGYEQFF. The chain combines TRBV7-2 with TRBJ2-1, with a possible D match to TRBD2 (7 bases). Per germline, CDR1 SGHTA and CDR2 FQGNSA. Trimming shortened V by 0 bases and J by 8 bases, and 17 bases separated the two germline ends. The CDR3 runs to 16 residues. The full variable domain, with the rest looked up from reference TRBV7-2 and TRBJ2-1, is GAGVSQSPSNKVTEKGKDVELRCDPISGHTALYWYRQSLGQGLEFLIYFQGNSAPDKSGLPSDRFSAERTGGSVSTLTIQRTQQEDSAVYLCASSLAPVGGGYEQFFGPGTRLTVL.

The CDR3 DNA follows: TGCAGTGCTGAATCCGGGACAGGGGGGGAGAAGAGGGTCCAAGAGACCCAGTACTTC. This codes for CSAESGTGGEKRVQETQYF. The chain uses TRBV20-1 and TRBJ2-5, with 11 bases that match TRBD1. The germline CDR1 and CDR2 sequences are DFQATT and SNEGSKA (reference sequence). V shed 5 bases and J 1 base; nucleotides not matched to a gene: 18. This CDR3 is 19 amino acids long.

V usage is TRBV7-6 and J usage is TRBJ2-5; possibly TRBD2 for D (5 bases). Trimming removed 1 base from V and 4 bases from J, with 16 bases in between. The CDR3 covers 16 residues. The germline gives CDR1 SGHVS, CDR2 FNYEAQ. CDR3 in amino acids: CASSLGAAENGETQYF. The DNA for the CDR3 is TGTGCCAGCAGCTTAGGGGCAGCGGAAAATGGAGAGACCCAGTACTTC.

This clonotype was counted many times. The rearrangement joins TRBV6-5 to TRBJ1-2; D possibly corresponds to TRBD1 (5 bases). The germline V gene encodes CDR1 MNHEY and CDR2 SVGAGI. The CDR3 consists of 14 residues. V was trimmed by 0 bases and J by 11 bases, leaving 16 bases between them. The CDR3 loop reads CASSYSSRASGYTF. The CDR3 nucleotides are TGTGCCAGCAGTTACTCGTCCAGGGCAAGCGGGTACACCTTC.

Ten or more counts support this clonotype. The chain couples TRBV5-5 to TRBJ1-1; D remains unclear. The ends were cut back, 0 bases at V and 5 bases at J, with 11 bases in the middle. Germline assignment: CDR1 SGHKS and CDR2 YYEKEE (reference sequence). The CDR3 length is 14 residues. In nucleotides, the CDR3 is TGTGCCAGCAGCTTGGTCCCTCGAAGTACTGAAGCTTTCTTT. Amino acid sequence: CASSLVPRSTEAFF.

The chain is built from TRBV24-1 and TRBJ1-5; D gene ambiguous. The germline CDR1 and CDR2 sequences are KGHDR and SFDVKD. Deletions cut 6 bases from V and 8 bases from J, with 10 bases between. CDR3 length: 12 amino acids. Here the CDR3 DNA reads TGTGCCACCAGTAGGGCTCAGGAGCCCCAGCATTTT. This gives the protein CATSRAQEPQHF.